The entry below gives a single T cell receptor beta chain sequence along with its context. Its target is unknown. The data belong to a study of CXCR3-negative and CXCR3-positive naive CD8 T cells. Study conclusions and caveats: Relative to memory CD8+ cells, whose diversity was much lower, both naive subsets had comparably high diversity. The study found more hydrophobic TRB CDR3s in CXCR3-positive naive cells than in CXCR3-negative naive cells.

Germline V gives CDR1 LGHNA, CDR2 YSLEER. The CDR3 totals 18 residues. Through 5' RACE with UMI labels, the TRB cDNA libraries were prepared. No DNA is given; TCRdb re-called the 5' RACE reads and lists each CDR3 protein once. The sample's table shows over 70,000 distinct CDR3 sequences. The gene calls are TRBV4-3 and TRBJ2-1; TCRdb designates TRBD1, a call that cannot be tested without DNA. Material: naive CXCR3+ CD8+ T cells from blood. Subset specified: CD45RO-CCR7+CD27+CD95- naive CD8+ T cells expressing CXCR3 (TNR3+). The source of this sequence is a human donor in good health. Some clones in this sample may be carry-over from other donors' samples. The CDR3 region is CASSPGQGQAGLYNEQFF.